Included here is one TCR beta chain sequence, with context. What it recognizes is unknown. Both 60 Vbeta primers and 13 Jbeta primers went into the PCR. The assay was immunoSEQ multiplex PCR, and TCRdb's table has in-frame clones only and misses some. Among about 150,000 clones, 60% to 85% were seen once, and the ten largest hold 1.1% to 1.5%. This sample is drawn from a study of cytomegalovirus exposure and HLA in healthy donors. Study overall: There were some 120 million unique TCR beta sequences, drawn from roughly 200 million T cells, in an earlier analysis.

Looked up from germline, CDR1 is LNHDA and CDR2 is SQIVND (reference sequence). CDR3 size: 14 residues. V dropped 7 bases and J dropped 5; count of bases not matched to a gene: 10. Findings and limits, study-wide: Highest at DRB1 and lowest at HLA-C, TCR association rates differed among HLA loci in a later analysis. Productive rates of about 87% or about 30% were seen for most TCR beta V segments in an earlier analysis. Roughly uniform sequencing depth across donors was assumed, possibly incorrectly.

The origin of this receptor is a woman between 40 and 55 years old in good health and CMV-seronegative. The chain recombines TRBV19 with TRBJ1-1; 7 positions match TRBD1. Sequencing was performed on PBMCs. CDR3 residues: CASTRRGRRTEAFF. In DNA form, the CDR3 reads TGTGCCAGTACCCGCAGGGGGAGGAGGACTGAAGCTTTCTTT.